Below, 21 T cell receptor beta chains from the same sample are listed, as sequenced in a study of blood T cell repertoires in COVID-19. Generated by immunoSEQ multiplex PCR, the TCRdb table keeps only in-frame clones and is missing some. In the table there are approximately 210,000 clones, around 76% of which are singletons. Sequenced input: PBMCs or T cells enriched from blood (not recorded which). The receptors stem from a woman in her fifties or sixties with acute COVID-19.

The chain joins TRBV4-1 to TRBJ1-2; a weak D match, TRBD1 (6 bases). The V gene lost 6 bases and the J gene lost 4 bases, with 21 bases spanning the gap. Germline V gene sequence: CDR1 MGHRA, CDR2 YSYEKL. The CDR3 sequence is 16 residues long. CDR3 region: CASRPLGGGRSYGYTF. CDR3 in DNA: TGCGCCAGCAGGCCGCTCGGGGGGGGGCGCAGCTATGGCTACACCTTC.

The CDR3 nucleotides are TGTGCCAGCAGTCCCTTGGACAGAAGCGGCTATGGCTACACCTTC. This translates into CASSPLDRSGYGYTF. V is TRBV6-5 and J is TRBJ1-2; D may be TRBD1 (6 bases). Per the germline V gene, CDR1 is MNHEY and CDR2 is SVGAGI. V gave up 5 bases and J gave up 4 bases, with 17 bases separating them. This CDR3 spans 15 amino acids.

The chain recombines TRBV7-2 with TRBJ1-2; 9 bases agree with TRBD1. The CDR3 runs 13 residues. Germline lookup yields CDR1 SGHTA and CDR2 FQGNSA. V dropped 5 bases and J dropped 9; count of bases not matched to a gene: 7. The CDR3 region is CASSKDRGDRYTF. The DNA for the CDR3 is TGTGCCAGCAGCAAGGACAGGGGTGATCGCTACACCTTC.

The CDR3 loop is CASSSAPGTSGANVLTF. The CDR3 DNA follows: TGTGCCAGCAGCTCGGCCCCGGGGACATCTGGGGCCAACGTCCTGACTTTC. This chain joins TRBV5-4 and TRBJ2-6, with a possible D match to TRBD1 (6 bases). The germline V and J ends were trimmed by 3 bases and 1 base, with 14 bases remaining between them. There are 17 residues in the CDR3. Germline CDR1 and CDR2: SGHNT and YYREEE (reference sequence).

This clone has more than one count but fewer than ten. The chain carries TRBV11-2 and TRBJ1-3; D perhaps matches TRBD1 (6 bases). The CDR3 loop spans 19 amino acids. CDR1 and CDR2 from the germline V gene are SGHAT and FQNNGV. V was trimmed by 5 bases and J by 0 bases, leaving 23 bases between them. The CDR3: CASSRVIYRVPSSGNTIYF. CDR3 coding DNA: TGTGCCAGCAGCCGAGTAATATACAGGGTTCCCAGCTCTGGAAACACCATATATTTT.

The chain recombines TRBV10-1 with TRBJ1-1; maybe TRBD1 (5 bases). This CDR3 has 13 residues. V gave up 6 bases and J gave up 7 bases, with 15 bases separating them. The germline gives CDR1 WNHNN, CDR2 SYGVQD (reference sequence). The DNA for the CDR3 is TGCGCCAGCAGCCGGACAAAGGGTTTTGAAGCTTTCTTT. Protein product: CASSRTKGFEAFF.

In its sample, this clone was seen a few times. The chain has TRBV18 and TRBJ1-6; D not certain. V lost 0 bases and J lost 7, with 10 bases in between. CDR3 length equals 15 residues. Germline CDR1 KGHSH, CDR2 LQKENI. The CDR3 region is CASSPPYSRNSPLHF. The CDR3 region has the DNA TGTGCCAGCTCACCACCGTACTCGAGAAATTCACCCCTCCACTTT.

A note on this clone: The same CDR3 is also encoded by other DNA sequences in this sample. CDR3 nucleotide sequence: TGTGCCAGCAGCCTAGACAGGAACACTGAAGCTTTCTTT. It specifies CASSLDRNTEAFF. The gene calls are TRBV7-3 and TRBJ1-1; tentative D call: TRBD1 (5 bases). Trimming stripped 5 bases from V and 1 base from J, with 8 bases between. Germline CDR1 is SGHTA and CDR2 is FQGTGA. The CDR3 loop spans 13 amino acids.

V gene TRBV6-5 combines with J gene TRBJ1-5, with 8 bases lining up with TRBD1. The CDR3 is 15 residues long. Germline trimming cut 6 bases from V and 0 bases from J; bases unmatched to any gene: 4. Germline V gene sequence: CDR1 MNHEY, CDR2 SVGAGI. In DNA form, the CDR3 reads TGTGCCAGCAGGGGACAGGATTATAGCAATCAGCCCCAGCATTTT. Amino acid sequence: CASRGQDYSNQPQHF.

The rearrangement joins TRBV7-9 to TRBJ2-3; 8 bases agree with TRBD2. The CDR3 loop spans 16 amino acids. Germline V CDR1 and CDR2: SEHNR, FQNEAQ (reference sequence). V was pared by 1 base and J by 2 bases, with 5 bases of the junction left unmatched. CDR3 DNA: TGTGCCAGCAGCTTAGGAAGCGGGGGAATCACAGATACGCAGTATTTT. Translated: CASSLGSGGITDTQYF.

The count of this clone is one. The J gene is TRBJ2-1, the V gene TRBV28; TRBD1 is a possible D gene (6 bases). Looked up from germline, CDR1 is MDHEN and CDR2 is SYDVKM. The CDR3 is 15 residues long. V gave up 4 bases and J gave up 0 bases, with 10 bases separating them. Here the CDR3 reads CASSSDSLSYNEQFF. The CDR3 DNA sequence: TGTGCCAGCAGTTCGGACAGCCTCTCCTACAATGAGCAGTTCTTC.

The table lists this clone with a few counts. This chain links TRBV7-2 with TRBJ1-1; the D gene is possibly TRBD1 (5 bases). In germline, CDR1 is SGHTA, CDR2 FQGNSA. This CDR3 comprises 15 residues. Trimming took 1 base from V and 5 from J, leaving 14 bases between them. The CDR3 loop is CASSLVQVAATEAFF. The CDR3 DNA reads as TGTGCCAGCAGCTTAGTACAGGTGGCGGCTACTGAAGCTTTCTTT.

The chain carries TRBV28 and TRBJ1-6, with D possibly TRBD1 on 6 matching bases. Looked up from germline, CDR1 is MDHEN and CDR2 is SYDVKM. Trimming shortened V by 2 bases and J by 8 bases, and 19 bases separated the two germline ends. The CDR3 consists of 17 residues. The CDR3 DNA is TGTGCCAGCAGTTTAGGGGGGGCGGCAGGCAATCATTCACCCCTCCACTTT. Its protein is CASSLGGAAGNHSPLHF. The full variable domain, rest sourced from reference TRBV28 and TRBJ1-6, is DVKVTQSSRYLVKRTGEKVFLECVQDMDHENMFWYRQDPGLGLRLIYFSYDVKMKEKGDIPEGYSVSREKKERFSLILESASTNQTSMYLCASSLGGAAGNHSPLHFGNGTRLTVT.

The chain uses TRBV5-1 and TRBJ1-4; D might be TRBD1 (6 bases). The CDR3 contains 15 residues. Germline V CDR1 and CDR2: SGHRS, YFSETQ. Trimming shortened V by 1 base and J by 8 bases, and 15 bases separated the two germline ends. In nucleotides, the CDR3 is TGCGCCAGCAGCTTGTGGGGGCCTGAATACGAAAAACTGTTTTTT. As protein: CASSLWGPEYEKLFF.

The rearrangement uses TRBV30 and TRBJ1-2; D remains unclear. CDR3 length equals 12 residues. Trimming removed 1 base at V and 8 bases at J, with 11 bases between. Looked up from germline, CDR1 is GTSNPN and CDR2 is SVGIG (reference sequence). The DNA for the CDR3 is TGTGCCTGGAGTGCGCCGGTCTCCGGCTACACCTTC. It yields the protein CAWSAPVSGYTF.

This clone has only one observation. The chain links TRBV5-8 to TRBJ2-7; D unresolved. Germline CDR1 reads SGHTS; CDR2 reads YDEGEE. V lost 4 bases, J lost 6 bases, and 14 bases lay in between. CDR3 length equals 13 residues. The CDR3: CASSLLPRGEQYV. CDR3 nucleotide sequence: TGTGCCAGCAGCCTTTTACCAAGAGGCGAGCAGTACGTC.

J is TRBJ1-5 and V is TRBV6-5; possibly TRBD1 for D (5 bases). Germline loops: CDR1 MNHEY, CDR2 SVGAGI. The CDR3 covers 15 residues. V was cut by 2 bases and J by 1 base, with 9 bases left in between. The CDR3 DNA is TGTGCCAGCAGTTACGCAGGGTCAAGCAATCAGCCCCAGCATTTT. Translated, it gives CASSYAGSSNQPQHF.

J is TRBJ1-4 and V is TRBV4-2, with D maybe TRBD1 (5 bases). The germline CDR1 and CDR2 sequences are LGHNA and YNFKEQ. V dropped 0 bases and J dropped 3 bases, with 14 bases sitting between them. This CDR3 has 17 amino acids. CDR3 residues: CASSQDIWAGSNEKLFF. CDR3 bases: TGTGCCAGCAGCCAAGATATTTGGGCAGGGTCTAATGAAAAACTGTTTTTT.

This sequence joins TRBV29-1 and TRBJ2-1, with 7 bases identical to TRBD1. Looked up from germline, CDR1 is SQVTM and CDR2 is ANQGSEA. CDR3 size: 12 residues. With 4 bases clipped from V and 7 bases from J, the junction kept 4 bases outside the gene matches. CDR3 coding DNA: TGCAGCGTTGCGAGGGGGCCGAATGAGCAGTTCTTC. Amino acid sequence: CSVARGPNEQFF.

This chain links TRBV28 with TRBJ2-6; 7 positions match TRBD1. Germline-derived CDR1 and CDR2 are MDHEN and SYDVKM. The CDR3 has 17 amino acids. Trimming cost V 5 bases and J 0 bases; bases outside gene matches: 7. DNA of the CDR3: TGTGCCAGCAGTCCACCGGGACAGTTCTCTGGGGCCAACGTCCTGACTTTC. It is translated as CASSPPGQFSGANVLTF. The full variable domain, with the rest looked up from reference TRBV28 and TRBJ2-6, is DVKVTQSSRYLVKRTGEKVFLECVQDMDHENMFWYRQDPGLGLRLIYFSYDVKMKEKGDIPEGYSVSREKKERFSLILESASTNQTSMYLCASSPPGQFSGANVLTFGAGSRLTVL.

CDR3 protein: CASSLEIAGSSYNEQFF. The CDR3 bases are TGTGCCAGCAGCTTGGAAATCGCGGGAAGTTCCTACAATGAGCAGTTCTTC. J is TRBJ2-1 and V is TRBV5-4, with D possibly TRBD2 on 6 matching bases. Trimming stripped 0 bases from V and 1 base from J, with 14 bases between. Germline CDR1 SGHNT, CDR2 YYREEE (reference sequence). This CDR3 spans 17 amino acids. Drawing the rest from reference TRBV5-4 and TRBJ2-1, the complete variable domain is ETGVTQSPTHLIKTRGQQVTLRCSSQSGHNTVSWYQQALGQGPQFIFQYYREEENGRGNFPPRFSGLQFPNYSSELNVNALELDDSALYLCASSLEIAGSSYNEQFFGPGTRLTVL.